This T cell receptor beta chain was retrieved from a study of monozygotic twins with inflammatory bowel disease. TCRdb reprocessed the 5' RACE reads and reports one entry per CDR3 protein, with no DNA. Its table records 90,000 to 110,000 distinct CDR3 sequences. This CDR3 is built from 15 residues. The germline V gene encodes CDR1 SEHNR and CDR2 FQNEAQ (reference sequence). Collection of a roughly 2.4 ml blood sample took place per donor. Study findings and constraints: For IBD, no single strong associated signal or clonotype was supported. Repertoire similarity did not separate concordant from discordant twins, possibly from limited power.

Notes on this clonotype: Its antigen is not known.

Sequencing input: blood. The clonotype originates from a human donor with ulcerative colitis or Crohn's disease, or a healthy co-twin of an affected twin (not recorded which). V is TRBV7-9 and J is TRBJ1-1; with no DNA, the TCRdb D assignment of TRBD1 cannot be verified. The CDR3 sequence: CASSPGQGRNTEAFF.